Sequencing of this TCR beta chain was carried out in a study of blood T cell repertoires in COVID-19. Study background: Researchers got acute and convalescent COVID-19 samples from the United States, Italy and Spain. The analysed material was cDNA or gDNA that came from T cells, B-cell-depleted T cells, or PBMCs.

Original methodology: Amplifying reference gene primers gave estimates of nucleated cell counts. Measured with immunoSEQ multiplex PCR; TCRdb has only the in-frame clones, and not every one. For V, J and clone size, that table is used; D and trimming come from the DNA. The sample lists about 170,000 clones, about 85% occurring once. Germline-derived CDR1 and CDR2 are SEHNR and FQNEAQ (reference sequence). The CDR3 is made up of 15 amino acids. With 4 bases clipped from V and 6 bases from J, the junction kept 9 bases outside the gene matches. This TCR was sampled from a man aged 60 to 75 who had recovered from COVID-19. The genes are TRBV7-9 and TRBJ1-2, with 9 bases identical to TRBD1. The specimen sequenced was peripheral blood. Here the CDR3 DNA reads TGTGCCAGCAGCTCCGGGACAGGGTCTCGGAATGGCTACACCTTC. Protein sequence: CASSSGTGSRNGYTF.